The clone carrying this T cell receptor beta chain turned up a few times. Its target is unknown. CDR1 DFQATT and CDR2 SNEGSKA come from the germline V gene (reference sequence). The CDR3 runs 14 residues. Between the trimmed V and J ends, which lost 6 bases and 2 bases, there was a span of 15 bases. The sample originates from a study of T-cell reconstitution after alpha-beta-depleted transplantation in children. General study points: Surviving recipient cells, namely T cells and thymic progenitors, were the source of high day-60 TCRbeta diversity in some patients. Several hundred expanded graft clones reportedly supplied alpha-beta T cells about two months after transplant. A year post-transplant, T-cell counts and diversity derived mostly from newly produced T cells.

The TCRbeta library incorporated unique molecular identifiers. From the PCR reads, TCRdb called clonotypes with MiXCR, one entry per CDR3 protein. Of 200,000 to 300,000 distinct CDR3 sequences listed, about 24% are singletons. The sample in question was PBMCs, mostly from graft donor cells, obtained 360 days after TCRalphabeta/CD19-depleted stem cell transplant. The clonotype was recovered from a female patient between 2 and 15 years old who had a stem cell transplant for congenital amegakaryocytic thrombocytopenia, so the T cells may come from the graft donor. The chain links TRBV20-1 to TRBJ2-3; no firm D call. CDR3 coding DNA: TGCAGTGCGAGGACGCTGACCACCACAGATACGCAGTATTTT. Its translation: CSARTLTTTDTQYF.